The subject of this entry is one T cell receptor beta chain. Its recognized antigen is unknown. The record has no base qualities; no much larger clone is one base away. The cohort consisted of 666 healthy bone marrow donors. At the time of sampling, every cohort member was nominally healthy, though immune exposures that went unrecorded were likely present. The donor tested CMV seropositive and was one of the 289 seropositive cohort members. A peripheral blood sample was collected from each donor, and TCR beta sequencing was performed on peripheral blood mononuclear cells. The Qiagen DNeasy Blood Extraction Kit was used to extract genomic DNA from the blood cell samples. Library preparation used the immunoSEQ multiplex PCR assay. For the multiplex PCR, a mixture combining 60 forward primers for TCR Vbeta segments and 13 reverse primers for TCR Jbeta segments was used. The CDR3 region of rearranged TCR beta genes was amplified from genomic DNA with a multiplex PCR assay. The Illumina HiSeq System was used to sequence the amplified TCR beta libraries as 87-base-pair reads. The authors processed their data as follows. A later analysis counted approximately 84 million unique TCR beta chains across the 666 repertoires, and 9.5 million to 11 million of these chains were shared by at least two donors. Raw reads were error-corrected and collapsed into unique sequences with a nearest-neighbor algorithm that merged closely related sequences to remove PCR and sequencing errors. CDR3 sequences were aligned to IMGT reference sequences to assign V, D and J gene segments. Each retained sequence needed at least a six-nucleotide match to both a V gene segment and a J gene segment. Rearrangements were called productive when the CDR3 lacked stop codons and stayed in frame with V and J; all others were non-productive. CDR3 was defined by IMGT convention, running from the second conserved V-encoded cysteine to the conserved J-encoded phenylalanine. In an earlier analysis of more than 550 of the donors, sequences lacking an unambiguous match to a single V gene segment were excluded. An earlier analysis of about 600 of the donors called V segments functional above 56.7% productive rearrangements and segregating when the between-donor standard deviation exceeded 5%. A statistical classification framework was developed to diagnose cytomegalovirus status using the catalog of TCR beta chain sequences. A later analysis assigned V and J genes by comparing TCR nucleotide sequences with IMGT/GENE-DB human TR gene sequences. A later analysis assigned CDR3 sequences and most-parsimonious VDJ recombination scenarios with the TCRdist pipeline. In a later analysis, each TCR beta chain was defined by its CDR3 amino acid sequence together with its V-gene family, and reads lacking a unique V-gene family were excluded. A later analysis removed 500 to 650 highly shared, low-generation-probability nucleotide sequences to deal with suspected cross-contamination and a sequencing artifact. In a later analysis, a clonal expansion index for each public chain was calculated from normalized within-repertoire ranks of inferred template counts. In a later analysis, generation probabilities were computed using a VDJ recombination model fitted to out-of-frame rearrangements, and the results were checked against IGoR. In a later analysis, hypergeometric tests were used to score TCR-TCR, TCR-HLA and TCR-CMV co-occurrence, with a repertoire-size bias correction applied to TCR pairs. In a later analysis, false discovery rates were estimated by permuting HLA or CMV assignments 20 times. In a later analysis, co-occurring TCRs were grouped using DBSCAN, with TCRdist sequence similarity added in when clustering inside HLA-allele-positive subsets. Co-occurrence clustering excluded repertoires with fewer than 30,000 or more than 120,000 public chains, plus five with anomalous nucleotide sharing. TCRdb retrieved this table from immuneACCESS and kept in-frame rearrangements only. Not all clones are present; in checked studies, unresolved V genes account for under half, and no reason is known for the remainder. Clonal size and the V and J genes are those of that table, whereas D and trimming came from the DNA. The sample table shows more than 100,000 clones, and approximately 8.9% are seen once. About 6.7% of the sample is taken by the ten largest.

The data were taken from a study of cytomegalovirus exposure and HLA in healthy donors (dated by TCRdb to about 2017). Broadly, across the study: According to an earlier analysis of around 600 of the donors, roughly 180 million T cells yielded some 120 million unique TCR beta sequences and roughly 280 Gb of sequence data. Using immunosequencing, the study profiled T cell repertoires from 666 subjects and related those repertoires to cytomegalovirus serostatus. Donor age, sex, ethnicity and CMV serostatus were compiled alongside the repertoire data. Both class I and class II loci were covered by HLA typing, at four-digit resolution. Rather than using new phenotypic data, the later analysis identified candidate immune exposures from TCR beta sequences and from how often those sequences occurred across donors. In addition to the first cohort of 650 to 800 subjects, a separate validation cohort of over 90 different subjects was used. All discovery cohort repertoires had been generated using a single sequencing platform. An early release covering some 640 HLA-typed donors comprised about 300 gigabases of sequencing data and tens of millions of unique TCR sequences. The number of typed donors differed by locus: roughly 629-640 for A, B, C, DRB1 and DQB1; some 500 for DQA1; some 610 for DPA1; and about 470 for DPB1. Among approximately 370 genotyped donors of the cohort, an average of approximately 200,000 unique TCR beta nucleotide sequences was sequenced per donor, of which roughly 17% were non-productive. In an earlier analysis of 500 to 650 of the donors, high-throughput TCR beta sequencing was used to judge whether each TCR beta V gene segment behaved as functional or pseudogenic. About five DR-DQ haplotypes were handled as single units for association and clustering, since linkage in the cohort was strong. The aim of the study was to test whether cataloging public T cell receptors could identify signatures of past pathogen exposure. Among the roughly 390 genotyped donors, around 81% belonged to the genetic ancestry cluster associated with self-reported Caucasian donors. High-throughput TCR immunosequencing, statistical association of individual TCRs with disease status, and machine learning were combined to predict cytomegalovirus infection status. A later analysis re-examined previously published TCR beta repertoires from hundreds of donors and added high-resolution HLA genotyping to investigate patterns of TCR occurrence. In a later genetic analysis, genome-wide SNP genotypes for about three fifths of the 666 donors were used, and that subset was treated as a discovery cohort. What the study reported, not specific to this receptor: A later analysis found that most CMV-associated TCR beta chains appeared HLA-restricted, with HLA associations seemingly driven largely by CMV exposure. Because HLA typing was unavailable for some donors at each locus, only the typed subset was used in association tests. Three of the identified cytomegalovirus-associated TCR beta chains were confirmed in vitro to be specific for cytomegalovirus antigens. In a later analysis, several top co-occurrence clusters were reported to appear linked to parvovirus B19, influenza, CMV and Epstein-Barr virus. Most TCR sequences were seen in very few donors, while some public TCRs were found in many individuals. A later analysis found that TCR association rates varied across HLA loci, with DRB1 alleles showing the most associated TCRs and HLA-C alleles the fewest. Over 15 rarely observed V segments, including chromosome 9 orphons, were excluded from the earlier analysis of several hundred of the donors because counts were too low. At a false discovery rate of 0.05, a later analysis linked fewer than 20,000 TCR beta sequences to specific HLA alleles. A group of highly shared sequence variants was considered likely to be a technical artifact of the sequencing pipeline. It was suggested by the authors that the approach could potentially be generalized to other disease states and immunological phenotypes. Linkage disequilibrium might explain the correlated functional status among segregating V segments, but an unknown experimental factor could not be excluded. The 87-base-pair reads could not distinguish some IMGT-functional V segments, including TRBV6-2 and TRBV6-3, so those segments were excluded. The presence/absence analyses assumed that sequencing depth was roughly uniform across donors, and that assumption may not be true. A later genetic analysis associated a missense DCLRE1C variant with V-gene and J-gene trimming of TCR beta chains, and an independent cohort replicated the association. In this cohort, only TCR beta chains were sequenced, and detectable features were limited by the absence of alpha or paired-chain data. A further reported finding was that TCR beta sequences accurately predicted the HLA-A and HLA-B alleles for most subjects in the first cohort. The study gave a list of 150 to 200 TCR beta chains associated with cytomegalovirus. Assigning TCR associations to individual alleles was difficult when HLA alleles, especially DR and DQ, strongly co-occurred. In an earlier analysis of over 550 of the donors, most TCR beta V segments were observed in productive rearrangements about 87% or about 30% of the time, broadly matching IMGT annotations. Cytomegalovirus status was reported to be diagnosed by the classifier with high specificity and sensitivity in both the original and validation cohorts. Compared with the approximately 700-donor mean, donors in an Asian-associated ancestry cluster had fewer N-insertions in productive TCRs, according to a later genetic analysis. In a later analysis, HLA-associated TCR beta chains showed more clonal expansion and lower generation probabilities than non-associated chains that were equally common. Immune exposure information for the cohort was limited to CMV serostatus.

From the germline V gene, CDR1 is MNHNS and CDR2 is SASEGT. Trimming at the junction amounts to 0 bases on V and 5 bases on J, and the germline ends lie 16 bases apart. From cysteine to phenylalanine, the CDR3 is 17 amino acids long. Of all the DNA, just the CDR3 is kept, 51 bases in frame from base 1. This chain joins TRBV6-1 to TRBJ2-2; TRBD2 might be the D gene, on 6 matching bases. This TCR came from a woman between 40 and 55 years old in good health and CMV-seropositive. The sequenced material came from PBMCs. The DNA sequence is as follows: TGTGCCAGCAGTGAAGCGCCCATAACGGGGAGGACCGGGGAGCTGTTTTTT. This sequence encodes CASSEAPITGRTGELFF.